The 9 T cell receptor beta chains below all came from one sample that was sequenced in a study of blood T cell repertoires in COVID-19 (dated by TCRdb to the early 2020s). The protocol used for the library was the immunoSEQ multiplex PCR assay. The clones in this table, taken by TCRdb from immuneACCESS, are in-frame only. Not every clone is retained; where verified, under half of the shortfall comes from an unresolved V gene, and the cause of the rest is unknown. The sample table shows 200,000 to 250,000 clones, and 80% to 90% are seen once. The ten most abundant clones make up 20% of the sample. The material sequenced was peripheral blood. The source is a man aged 30-40 years with active or convalescent COVID-19.

This clone was observed a few times. V and J are TRBV12-3 or TRBV12-4 and TRBJ1-4, with a tentative D call TRBD1 (5 bases). Trimming stripped 10 bases from V and 0 bases from J, with 9 bases between. The CDR3 totals 13 residues. The DNA of the CDR3 is TGTGCCACCCGACAGTCAACTAATGAAAAACTGTTTTTT. Residues: CATRQSTNEKLFF.

This chain uses TRBV5-1 with TRBJ2-6; perhaps TRBD1 as D (7 bases). V was trimmed by 2 bases and J by 0 bases, leaving 15 bases between them. The CDR3 extends over 18 amino acids. The germline V gene encodes CDR1 SGHRS and CDR2 YFSETQ. CDR3 region: CASSLLGTAGSGANVLTF. Here the CDR3 DNA reads TGCGCCAGCAGCTTACTCGGGACAGCGGGCTCTGGGGCCAACGTCCTGACTTTC.

The chain recombines TRBV6-5 with TRBJ2-1, with D perhaps TRBD1 (6 bases). The V gene lost 0 bases and the J gene lost 9 bases, with 15 bases spanning the gap. This CDR3 is 15 amino acids long. The germline gives CDR1 MNHEY, CDR2 SVGAGI. CDR3 in amino acids: CASSYSPQGGGEQFF. The CDR3, as DNA: TGTGCCAGCAGTTACTCGCCACAGGGCGGTGGTGAGCAGTTCTTC.

The chain links TRBV27 to TRBJ1-6; TRBD1 matches 9 bases. The germline V gene encodes CDR1 MNHEY and CDR2 SMNVEV (reference sequence). Trimming took 2 bases from V and 9 from J; bases not matched to a gene: 5. The CDR3 contains 15 residues. Here the CDR3 DNA reads TGTGCCAGCAGTTTAAGGGGACAGGGTGGTTCACCCCTCCACTTT. This translates into CASSLRGQGGSPLHF.

CDR3 DNA sequence: TGTGCCAGCAGCCAAACAGGGGAGGGGACTAGTAAGTTCTTC. It codes for CASSQTGEGTSKFF. The genes are TRBV14 and TRBJ2-1, with D possibly matching TRBD2 (8 bases). The CDR3 is made up of 14 amino acids. The V end lost 2 bases, the J end lost 14 bases, and 19 bases lay between the germline ends. CDR1 SGHDN and CDR2 FVKESK come from the germline V gene.

This chain links TRBV11-3 with TRBJ2-2; a weak D match, TRBD2 (5 bases). From germline, CDR1 is SGHNT and CDR2 YENEEA. V lost 5 bases and J lost 0, with 13 bases in between. The CDR3 is made up of 16 amino acids. The CDR3 DNA is TGTGCCAGCAGCCCAAGCCGAGCGGCGAACACCGGGGAGCTGTTTTTT. It codes for CASSPSRAANTGELFF. The full variable domain, its missing parts supplied by reference TRBV11-3 and TRBJ2-2, is EAGVVQSPRYKIIEKKQPVAFWCNPISGHNTLYWYLQNLGQGPELLIRYENEEAVDDSQLPKDRFSAERLKGVDSTLKIQPAELGDSAVYLCASSPSRAANTGELFFGEGSRLTVL.

The V gene is TRBV6-5, the J gene TRBJ1-2; a weak D match, TRBD1 (6 bases). Germline V gene data show CDR1 as MNHEY and CDR2 as SVGAGI. This CDR3 has 15 residues. V gave up 2 bases and J gave up 4 bases, with 14 bases separating them. The CDR3 loop is CASSYAIGQFYGYTF. In DNA form, the CDR3 reads TGTGCCAGCAGTTACGCAATCGGACAGTTCTATGGCTACACCTTC.

This clone showed up just a few times. The chain carries TRBV9 and TRBJ1-1, with D hard to call. This CDR3 contains 15 residues. Germline-derived CDR1 and CDR2 are SGDLS and YYNGEE. The V end lost 4 bases, the J end lost 2 bases, and 15 bases lay between the germline ends. The CDR3 nucleotides read TGTGCCAGCAGCTCACATAGGAGTGGCAACACTGAAGCTTTCTTT. Its translation: CASSSHRSGNTEAFF.

The J gene is TRBJ2-7, the V gene TRBV7-2; 9 nucleotides align to TRBD1. From germline, CDR1 is SGHTA and CDR2 FQGNSA. The CDR3 is 15 residues long. V shed 5 bases, J shed 5 bases, and the junction held 10 bases outside the gene matches. The CDR3 loop is CASSLRRDRVHEQYF. The CDR3, as DNA: TGTGCCAGCAGCCTTCGGAGGGACAGGGTCCACGAGCAGTACTTC.